The 21 T cell receptor beta chains below come from one sample, sequenced in a study of blood T cell repertoires in COVID-19. Assay used: immunoSEQ multiplex PCR; TCRdb lists only in-frame clones, some missing. This table has 200,000 to 250,000 clones, around 83% appearing once. Sequenced: peripheral blood. The receptors come from a woman aged 45-65 years with COVID-19, enrolled during active disease.

The gene calls are TRBV7-9 and TRBJ1-1, with unresolved D. Germline CDR1 SEHNR, CDR2 FQNEAQ (reference sequence). Trimming removed 1 base from V and 0 bases from J, with 12 bases in between. There are 16 residues in the CDR3. This CDR3 reads CASSLELPGLNTEAFF. In DNA, the CDR3 is TGTGCCAGCAGCTTAGAGCTTCCAGGTCTGAACACTGAAGCTTTCTTT. The full variable domain, its missing parts supplied by reference TRBV7-9 and TRBJ1-1, is DTGVSQNPRHKITKRGQNVTFRCDPISEHNRLYWYRQTLGQGPEFLTYFQNEAQLEKSRLLSDRFSAERPKGSFSTLEIQRTEQGDSAMYLCASSLELPGLNTEAFFGQGTRLTVV.

This chain joins TRBV5-1 and TRBJ1-1, with D possibly TRBD1 on 6 matching bases. Trimming pared 4 bases from V and 4 bases from J, leaving 17 bases between. Germline values: CDR1 SGHRS, CDR2 YFSETQ. This CDR3 spans 15 amino acids. CDR3 protein: CASSLSQGYGTEAFF. DNA of the CDR3: TGCGCCAGCAGCCTCTCCCAGGGGTATGGCACTGAAGCTTTCTTT.

The gene calls are TRBV5-4 and TRBJ1-1, with D unclear. The V gene lost 1 base and the J gene lost 5 bases, with 9 bases spanning the gap. Germline V CDR1 and CDR2: SGHNT, YYREEE (reference sequence). The CDR3 spans 13 residues. CDR3 amino acids: CASSLNRGTEAFF. Written as DNA, the CDR3 is TGTGCCAGCAGCTTGAACCGGGGAACTGAAGCTTTCTTT.

This clone was observed a single time. The rearrangement uses TRBV19 and TRBJ1-1; D uncertain. From germline, CDR1 is LNHDA and CDR2 SQIVND (reference sequence). V lost 4 bases to trimming and J lost 5 bases, with 17 bases between them. There are 15 residues in the CDR3. CDR3 nucleotide sequence: TGTGCCAGTAGTAAAGACGGCAGGTCGGGAACTGAAGCTTTCTTT. Translated: CASSKDGRSGTEAFF.

This sequence joins TRBV19 and TRBJ2-5; D is undetermined. V was shortened by 9 bases and J by 2 bases, with 13 bases between the two germline ends. Germline V lookup: CDR1 LNHDA, CDR2 SQIVND (reference sequence). The CDR3 is 13 residues long. CDR3 sequence: CASRHLQQETQYF. The CDR3 DNA follows: TGTGCCAGCCGACACCTTCAACAAGAGACCCAGTACTTC.

This sequence joins TRBV9 and TRBJ2-3; the D gene is possibly TRBD1 (6 bases). The CDR3 consists of 17 residues. The V gene lost 1 base and the J gene lost 0 bases, with 15 bases spanning the gap. CDR1 is SGDLS and CDR2 is YYNGEE in the germline V gene. CDR3 DNA: TGTGCCAGCAGCGTAAGCGGACAGCGGCTTAGCACAGATACGCAGTATTTT. Translating it yields CASSVSGQRLSTDTQYF. Combining the CDR3 with reference TRBV9 and TRBJ2-3 gives the whole variable domain DSGVTQTPKHLITATGQRVTLRCSPRSGDLSVYWYQQSLDQGLQFLIQYYNGEERAKGNILERFSAQQFPDLHSELNLSSLELGDSALYFCASSVSGQRLSTDTQYFGPGTRLTVL.

The chain combines TRBV10-1 with TRBJ2-1; 7 bases align to TRBD1. The CDR3 spans 14 residues. With 4 bases clipped from V and 6 bases from J, the junction kept 6 bases outside the gene matches. The germline V gene has CDR1 WNHNN and CDR2 SYGVQD (reference sequence). CDR3 sequence reads: CASSGQTGTNEQFF. The CDR3 bases are TGCGCCAGCAGTGGACAGACAGGGACCAATGAGCAGTTCTTC.

V gene TRBV6-6 combines with J gene TRBJ1-6; D is ambiguous. Germline V CDR1 and CDR2: MNHNY, SVGAGI (reference sequence). CDR3 length: 13 residues. The V and J ends lost 6 bases and 10 bases respectively, with 13 bases between them. The CDR3 is CASSRGTESPLHF. The DNA of the CDR3 is TGTGCCAGCAGCCGGGGAACGGAGTCACCCCTCCACTTT.

The V and J genes are TRBV9 and TRBJ1-1; D ambiguous. Trimming removed 4 bases at V and 7 bases at J, with 8 bases between. CDR3 size: 11 residues. Germline V gives CDR1 SGDLS, CDR2 YYNGEE. CDR3 region: CASSPVGEAFF. CDR3 in DNA: TGTGCCAGCAGCCCCGTCGGTGAAGCTTTCTTT. The full variable domain, in which reference TRBV9 and TRBJ1-1 provide the parts outside the CDR3, is DSGVTQTPKHLITATGQRVTLRCSPRSGDLSVYWYQQSLDQGLQFLIQYYNGEERAKGNILERFSAQQFPDLHSELNLSSLELGDSALYFCASSPVGEAFFGQGTRLTVV.

The chain has TRBV27 and TRBJ2-7; 8 nucleotides line up with TRBD1. Germline V gene lookup returns CDR1 MNHEY and CDR2 SMNVEV (reference sequence). There are 15 residues in the CDR3. Trimming took 2 bases from V and 2 from J; bases not matched to a gene: 5. CDR3 region: CASSLIGQGPYEQYV. CDR3 nucleotides: TGTGCCAGCAGTTTAATTGGACAGGGCCCCTACGAGCAGTACGTC.

The chain uses TRBV19 and TRBJ1-2; the D gene is possibly TRBD1 (5 bases). The V gene lost 10 bases and the J gene lost 5 bases, with 17 bases spanning the gap. The CDR3 has 13 residues. CDR1 and CDR2 (germline): LNHDA, SQIVND (reference sequence). The CDR3 loop is CATTRGWNYGYTF. DNA of the CDR3: TGTGCCACGACTCGGGGGTGGAATTATGGCTACACCTTC.

The chain uses TRBV7-9 and TRBJ1-2; 9 bases fit TRBD1. Unmatched junction bases numbered 8, after V lost 5 bases and J lost 7 bases. CDR1 SEHNR and CDR2 FQNEAQ come from the germline V gene (reference sequence). CDR3 length equals 14 residues. CDR3 loop: CASSPSGQGSGYTF. CDR3 in DNA: TGTGCCAGCAGCCCGTCGGGACAGGGATCTGGCTACACCTTC.

The rearrangement uses TRBV5-8 and TRBJ2-7; 7 nucleotides line up with TRBD1. The CDR3 runs 15 residues. Germline V gene data show CDR1 as SGHTS and CDR2 as YDEGEE. V was clipped by 3 bases and J by 3 bases; unmatched bases: 9. The CDR3 spells CASSWGTEPNYEQYV. The CDR3 bases are TGTGCCAGCAGCTGGGGGACAGAGCCTAACTACGAGCAGTACGTC.

V is TRBV11-2 and J is TRBJ2-2; TRBD1 agrees at 8 bases. The CDR3 covers 15 residues. V lost 6 bases to trimming and J lost 4 bases; unmatched junction nucleotides: 7. Per the germline V gene, CDR1 is SGHAT and CDR2 is FQNNGV. The DNA for the CDR3 is TGTGCCAGCAGTTATGACAGGGGCCCCACCGGGGAGCTGTTTTTT. Translating gives CASSYDRGPTGELFF.

This clone came up once. The chain employs TRBV11-2 and TRBJ1-2, with TRBD1 as a possible D gene (6 bases). The germline V gene has CDR1 SGHAT and CDR2 FQNNGV. This CDR3 contains 15 residues. V lost 5 bases to trimming and J lost 8 bases, with 21 bases between them. CDR3 nucleotides: TGTGCCAGCAGCCACTATAATGGACAGCAGATGGGCTACACCTTC. This sequence encodes CASSHYNGQQMGYTF. Full variable domain (missing parts from reference TRBV11-2 and TRBJ1-2): EAGVAQSPRYKIIEKRQSVAFWCNPISGHATLYWYQQILGQGPKLLIQFQNNGVVDDSQLPKDRFSAERLKGVDSTLKIQPAKLEDSAVYLCASSHYNGQQMGYTFGSGTRLTVV.

This clone was seen once. This rearrangement joins TRBV24-1 to TRBJ1-2, with D hard to call. The germline V gene has CDR1 KGHDR and CDR2 SFDVKD. V gave up 1 base and J gave up 1 base, with 6 bases separating them. CDR3 size: 14 residues. As DNA, the CDR3 is TGTGCCACCAGTGATTTCTCGGTTAACTATGGCTACACCTTC. It codes for CATSDFSVNYGYTF.

There are many counts of this clone. CDR3 sequence: CASSPAATGYEQYF. The CDR3 region has the DNA TGTGCCAGCTCACCAGCAGCGACAGGGTACGAGCAGTACTTC. V is TRBV18 and J is TRBJ2-7; the match to TRBD1 covers 7 bases. V was pared by 2 bases and J by 4 bases, with 5 bases of the junction left unmatched. The CDR3 runs to 14 residues. Germline V gene data show CDR1 as KGHSH and CDR2 as LQKENI.

This rearrangement joins TRBV30 to TRBJ1-5, with TRBD1 identical over 9 bases. Germline V lookup: CDR1 GTSNPN, CDR2 SVGIG (reference sequence). The CDR3 runs to 14 residues. V lost 3 bases, J lost 6 bases, and 6 bases stayed unmatched. CDR3 bases: TGTGCCTGGAGCGGGGGACAGGGTGGTCAGCCCCAGCATTTT. Protein sequence: CAWSGGQGGQPQHF.

This chain uses TRBV19 with TRBJ2-2, with D unclear. V dropped 3 bases and J dropped 3 bases, with 11 bases sitting between them. The CDR3 totals 15 residues. Per the germline V gene, CDR1 is LNHDA and CDR2 is SQIVND (reference sequence). CDR3 amino acids: CASSISSVDTGELFF. DNA of the CDR3: TGTGCCAGTAGTATCTCCAGCGTAGACACCGGGGAGCTGTTTTTT.

This clone has just a few counts. The V and J genes are TRBV7-3 and TRBJ2-3; D gene unclear. The V gene's germline CDR1 is SGHTA and CDR2 FQGTGA. V was cut by 5 bases and J by 8 bases, with 17 bases left in between. The CDR3 is 14 amino acids. The CDR3 region has the DNA TGTGCCAGCAGCACCGGGTCCCTTAATCCTACGCAGTATTTT. Its translation: CASSTGSLNPTQYF.

V and J are TRBV9 and TRBJ2-2; a possible D gene is TRBD1 (6 bases). Germline CDR1 reads SGDLS; CDR2 reads YYNGEE. Between the trimmed V and J ends, which lost 0 bases and 1 base, there was a span of 7 bases. CDR3 length: 15 residues. CDR3 sequence (DNA): TGTGCCAGCAGCGTAGAGACAGGGAACACCGGGGAGCTGTTTTTT. This sequence encodes CASSVETGNTGELFF. The full variable domain, rest sourced from reference TRBV9 and TRBJ2-2, is DSGVTQTPKHLITATGQRVTLRCSPRSGDLSVYWYQQSLDQGLQFLIQYYNGEERAKGNILERFSAQQFPDLHSELNLSSLELGDSALYFCASSVETGNTGELFFGEGSRLTVL.